Presented here are 4 T cell receptor beta chains from one specimen sequenced in a study of T cell responses to AZD1222 COVID-19 vaccine. Produced via immunoSEQ multiplex PCR; TCRdb's table is partial and in-frame only. The data show fewer than 150,000 clones, roughly 90% seen once. The specimen was peripheral blood, collected on day 0 of AZD1222 vaccination. These receptors were collected from an adult in good health.

This chain joins TRBV6-2 or TRBV6-3 and TRBJ1-5; 8 nucleotides align to TRBD1. Germline values: CDR1 MNHEY, CDR2 SVGEGT. CDR3 length: 17 amino acids. The V gene end was trimmed by 6 bases and the J gene end by 7 bases; junction bases not matched to a gene: 17. In nucleotides, the CDR3 is TGTGCCAGCAGCCACAGCTCGTTCGGACAGGGTAGACAGCCCCAGCATTTT. Translation gives CASSHSSFGQGRQPQHF.

The V gene is TRBV9, the J gene TRBJ2-7; TRBD1 is a possible D gene (6 bases). The germline V gene has CDR1 SGDLS and CDR2 YYNGEE. The length of the CDR3 is 15 residues. V was cut by 0 bases and J by 0 bases, with 10 bases left in between. Here the CDR3 DNA reads TGTGCCAGCAGCGTAGCCACAGGGAGCTCCTACGAGCAGTACTTC. Its protein is CASSVATGSSYEQYF. Full variable domain (missing parts from reference TRBV9 and TRBJ2-7): DSGVTQTPKHLITATGQRVTLRCSPRSGDLSVYWYQQSLDQGLQFLIQYYNGEERAKGNILERFSAQQFPDLHSELNLSSLELGDSALYFCASSVATGSSYEQYFGPGTRLTVT.

This chain joins TRBV10-3 and TRBJ2-5; no firm D call. The CDR3 length is 14 residues. From germline, CDR1 is ENHRY and CDR2 SYGVKD. V was clipped by 4 bases and J by 5 bases, with 14 bases between them. CDR3 DNA: TGTGCCATCAGTGGTGGTGGGCCGGTGGAGACCCAGTACTTC. Its protein is CAISGGGPVETQYF.

The rearrangement joins TRBV4-1 to TRBJ1-2, with D possibly matching TRBD1 (5 bases). This CDR3 has 14 residues. The germline gives CDR1 MGHRA, CDR2 YSYEKL. Deletions cut 4 bases from V and 7 bases from J, with 16 bases between. The CDR3 sequence is CASSRTGGASGYTF. The CDR3 DNA sequence: TGCGCCAGCAGCCGCACCGGAGGGGCGTCTGGCTACACCTTC.